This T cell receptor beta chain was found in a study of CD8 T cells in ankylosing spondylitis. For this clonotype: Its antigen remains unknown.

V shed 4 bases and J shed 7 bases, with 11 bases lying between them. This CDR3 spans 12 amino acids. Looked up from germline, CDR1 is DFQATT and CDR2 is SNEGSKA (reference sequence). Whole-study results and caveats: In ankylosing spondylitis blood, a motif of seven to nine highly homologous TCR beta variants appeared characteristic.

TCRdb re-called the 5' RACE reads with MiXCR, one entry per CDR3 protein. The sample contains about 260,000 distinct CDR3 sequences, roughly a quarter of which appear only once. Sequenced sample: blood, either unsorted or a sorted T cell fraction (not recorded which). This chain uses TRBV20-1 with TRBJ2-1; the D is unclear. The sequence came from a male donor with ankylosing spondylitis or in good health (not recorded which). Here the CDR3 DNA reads TGCAGTGCTACGGACCCCCGGAATGAGCAGTTCTTC. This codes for CSATDPRNEQFF.